A selection of T cell receptor beta chains follows, all from one sample in a study of metastatic and nonmetastatic thyroid tumors. MiXCR was used by TCRdb to re-call the PCR reads. Of some 29,000 clones listed, roughly 7.1% are singletons. The specimen was blood. These receptors were obtained from a female donor with papillary thyroid cancer or a benign thyroid nodule (not recorded which). Some clones in this sample may be carry-over from other donors' samples. The CDR3 runs from the conserved cysteine through the conserved F or W. The order of the fields is clone size, J gene, V gene, D gene, CDR3 protein, CDR3 DNA. D genes are given only for firm matches. Not all rows give a size; the values are once, few, many and, for expanded clones, a class.

>many|TRBJ1-3|TRBV7-9|NA
CASSLRAAENTIYF
TGTGCCAGCAGCTTACGGGCGGCCGAAAACACCATATATTTT
>many|TRBJ2-7|TRBV6-1|NA
CASILRLGSSYEQYF
TGTGCCAGCATCCTAAGGTTGGGGAGCTCCTACGAGCAGTACTTC
>many|TRBJ1-3|TRBV11-3|NA
CASSLVPGNTIYF
TGTGCCAGCAGCTTAGTCCCCGGAAACACCATATATTTT
>many|TRBJ1-3|TRBV4-3|NA
CASSQSFFRNTIYF
TGCGCCAGCAGCCAATCCTTCTTTCGAAACACCATATATTTT
>many|TRBJ2-7|TRBV4-2|NA
CASSLGPTTYEQYF
TGTGCCAGCAGCTTGGGACCCACCACCTACGAGCAGTACTTC
>many|TRBJ1-5|TRBV10-3|NA
CAISESNQPQHF
TGTGCCATCAGTGAGTCTAATCAGCCCCAGCATTTT
>many|TRBJ1-1|TRBV6-5|NA
CASSYLGTVNTEAFF
TGTGCCAGCAGTTACCTGGGAACAGTGAACACTGAAGCTTTCTTT
>many|TRBJ2-1|TRBV5-1|TRBD2
CASSFGGLAQNEQFF
TGCGCCAGCAGCTTCGGAGGACTAGCACAGAATGAGCAGTTCTTC
>many|TRBJ2-7|TRBV10-2|NA
CASSESTAAYEQYF
TGCGCCAGCAGTGAGTCGACGGCAGCCTACGAGCAGTACTTC
>many|TRBJ2-3|TRBV20-1|TRBD2
CSASVLLAGTLDTQYF
TGCAGTGCTAGTGTGCTGCTAGCGGGAACCTTGGATACGCAGTATTTT
>many|TRBJ2-6|TRBV20-1|NA
CSARVLVSGANVLTF
TGCAGTGCTAGAGTGTTGGTCTCTGGGGCCAACGTCCTGACTTTC
>NA|TRBJ1-1|TRBV12-3/TRBV12-4|NA
CASKRDPLNTEAFF
TGTGCCAGCAAGAGAGACCCTCTTAACACTGAAGCTTTCTTT
>many|TRBJ2-3|TRBV12-3/TRBV12-4|NA
CASSLVTVSSTDTQYF
TGTGCCAGCAGTTTAGTTACAGTTTCTAGCACAGATACGCAGTATTTT
>many|TRBJ1-4|TRBV28|NA
CASSFWDIATNEKLFF
TGTGCCAGCAGTTTTTGGGACATAGCAACTAATGAAAAACTGTTTTTT
>many|TRBJ2-3|TRBV9|NA
CASSVEASTDTQYF
TGTGCCAGCAGCGTAGAGGCTAGCACAGATACGCAGTATTTT
>many|TRBJ1-4|TRBV12-3/TRBV12-4|TRBD1
CASSFTTGDEKLFF
TGTGCCAGCAGTTTTACGACAGGGGATGAAAAACTGTTTTTT
>many|TRBJ2-2|TRBV7-9|TRBD2
CASSFGGTNTGELFF
TGTGCCAGCAGCTTCGGGGGGACGAACACCGGGGAGCTGTTTTTT
>many|TRBJ1-1|TRBV7-3|NA
CASSFSTNTEAFF
TGTGCCAGCAGCTTTTCAACGAACACTGAAGCTTTCTTT
>NA|TRBJ2-5|TRBV2|TRBD1
CASRDRGGETQYF
TGTGCCAGCAGGGACAGGGGTGGAGAGACCCAGTACTTC
>NA|TRBJ2-2|TRBV5-6|TRBD2
CASSLLAGMNTGELFF
TGTGCCAGCAGCTTACTAGCGGGAATGAACACCGGGGAGCTGTTTTTT
>NA|TRBJ1-1|TRBV9|TRBD1
CASSVQGGTEAFF
TGTGCCAGCAGCGTACAGGGGGGTACTGAAGCTTTCTTT
>many|TRBJ1-1|TRBV11-1|NA
CASSPPVRGQNTEAFF
TGTGCCAGCAGCCCCCCTGTTCGGGGGCAGAACACTGAAGCTTTCTTT
>many|TRBJ1-5|TRBV12-3/TRBV12-4|NA
CASSRYGFFSNQPQHF
TGTGCCAGCAGTCGCTATGGGTTCTTTAGCAATCAGCCCCAGCATTTT
>many|TRBJ1-1|TRBV6-2/TRBV6-3|TRBD1
CASSYDRVGTEAFF
TGTGCCAGCAGTTACGACAGGGTCGGCACTGAAGCTTTCTTT
>many|TRBJ2-1|TRBV30|NA
CAWSRPPGFQQFF
TGTGCCTGGAGTCGTCCACCGGGATTTCAGCAGTTCTTC
>NA|TRBJ2-2|TRBV9|NA
CASSQGERATGELFF
TGTGCCAGCAGCCAGGGAGAAAGGGCCACAGGGGAGCTGTTTTTT
>many|TRBJ1-1|TRBV5-1|NA
CASSFDRYTEAFF
TGCGCCAGCAGCTTCGACCGATACACTGAAGCTTTCTTT
>many|TRBJ2-1|TRBV5-1|TRBD2
CASSSGTSRTDEQFF
TGCGCCAGCAGCTCCGGGACTAGCAGGACCGATGAGCAGTTCTTC
>many|TRBJ1-6|TRBV19|TRBD1
CASTTGTGSSPLHF
TGTGCCAGCACGACGGGGACAGGGTCTTCACCCCTCCACTTT
>many|TRBJ1-2|TRBV7-6|TRBD1
CASSPGTANYGYTF
TGTGCCAGCAGCCCCGGGACAGCTAACTATGGCTACACCTTC
>many|TRBJ1-2|TRBV10-3|NA
CAISESARGYTF
TGTGCCATCAGTGAGTCCGCAAGGGGCTACACCTTC
>many|TRBJ1-1|TRBV19|TRBD1
CAAAGTGADTEAFF
TGTGCAGCCGCGGGGACAGGGGCCGACACTGAAGCTTTCTTT